The 3 T cell receptor beta chains in this list originate from one sample, sequenced in a study of blood T cell repertoires in COVID-19. Clones were sequenced by immunoSEQ multiplex PCR, and TCRdb holds only the in-frame ones, with some missing. The profile shows 190,000 or so clones, over 80% of them singletons. Sequenced input: PBMCs or T cells enriched from blood (not recorded which). The receptor set was obtained from a man aged 25 to 40 who had recovered from COVID-19.

V gene TRBV4-3 combines with J gene TRBJ2-5; TRBD2 matches at 11 bases. CDR3 length: 15 amino acids. The V and J ends lost 3 bases and 2 bases, in that order; junction bases with no gene match: 2. The germline CDR1 and CDR2 sequences are LGHNA and YSLEER. CDR3 DNA: TGCGCCAGCAGCCACGGGACTAGCGGACAAGAGACCCAGTACTTC. It encodes CASSHGTSGQETQYF.

This chain uses TRBV30 with TRBJ2-7; 7 bases fit TRBD2. CDR3 length: 15 amino acids. CDR1 and CDR2 (germline): GTSNPN, SVGIG (reference sequence). V lost 5 bases to trimming and J lost 0 bases; unmatched junction nucleotides: 10. The CDR3 DNA reads as TGTGCCTGGGACCGTCTAGCGGTTAGCTCCTACGAGCAGTACTTC. Its protein is CAWDRLAVSSYEQYF. The full variable domain, with the rest looked up from reference TRBV30 and TRBJ2-7, is SQTIHQWPATLVQPVGSPLSLECTVEGTSNPNLYWYRQAAGRGLQLLFYSVGIGQISSEVPQNLSASRPQDRQFILSSKKLLLSDSGFYLCAWDRLAVSSYEQYFGPGTRLTVT.

The chain combines TRBV14 with TRBJ1-3; tentatively, D is TRBD1 (6 bases). This CDR3 spans 15 amino acids. CDR1 and CDR2 from the germline V gene are SGHDN and FVKESK. Between the trimmed V and J ends, which lost 8 bases and 3 bases, there was a span of 17 bases. CDR3 nucleotides: TGTGCCAGCTCATACAATACAGGGAGTGGAAACACCATATATTTT. The encoded protein is CASSYNTGSGNTIYF. The variable domain in full, completed from reference TRBV14 and TRBJ1-3, reads EAGVTQFPSHSVIEKGQTVTLRCDPISGHDNLYWYRRVMGKEIKFLLHFVKESKQDESGMPNNRFLAERTGGTYSTLKVQPAELEDSGVYFCASSYNTGSGNTIYFGEGSWLTVV.